One sample yielded the 26 T cell receptor beta chains listed below, sequenced in a study of T cell responses to AZD1222 COVID-19 vaccine. The method was immunoSEQ multiplex PCR; TCRdb's version includes in-frame clones alone and lacks a portion of them. The sample carries about 150,000 clones, roughly 90% recorded once. This material consisted of peripheral blood, taken 28 days after the second AZD1222 dose. These receptors originate from an adult who received the AZD1222 COVID-19 vaccine.

The V and J genes are TRBV10-2 and TRBJ2-5, with 8 bases aligning to TRBD2. V was clipped by 3 bases and J by 0 bases; unmatched bases: 3. This CDR3 spans 15 amino acids. Germline lookup yields CDR1 WSHSY and CDR2 SAAADI. The CDR3 DNA sequence: TGCGCCAGCAGTGATCCAGCGGGGGACCAAGAGACCCAGTACTTC. It encodes CASSDPAGDQETQYF.

V gene TRBV7-8 combines with J gene TRBJ1-1; maybe TRBD1 (5 bases). CDR1 SGHVS and CDR2 FQNEAQ come from the germline V gene. The V and J ends lost 0 bases and 1 base respectively, with 12 bases between them. The CDR3 extends over 16 amino acids. CDR3 sequence (DNA): TGTGCCAGCAGCTTAGCTCGTGGGACTGCGAACACTGAAGCTTTCTTT. Its protein is CASSLARGTANTEAFF.

V is TRBV12-3 or TRBV12-4 and J is TRBJ2-7; D unclear. V was shortened by 2 bases and J by 3 bases, with 8 bases between the two germline ends. The CDR3 runs to 13 residues. The CDR3 sequence: CASSLQDYYEQYF. CDR3 DNA: TGTGCCAGCAGTTTACAGGATTACTACGAGCAGTACTTC.

The chain recombines TRBV19 with TRBJ2-1; TRBD1 aligns across 7 bases. Germline V gene data show CDR1 as LNHDA and CDR2 as SQIVND (reference sequence). The CDR3 extends over 14 amino acids. J lost 6 bases, V lost 4 bases, and 6 bases had no gene match. CDR3 DNA sequence: TGTGCCAGTAGTACAATCGGGACAGTCAATGAGCAGTTCTTC. Translating gives CASSTIGTVNEQFF.

This clone was picked up one time. V usage is TRBV5-1 and J usage is TRBJ2-7; TRBD1 might be the D (6 bases). Looked up from germline, CDR1 is SGHRS and CDR2 is YFSETQ. The CDR3 totals 15 residues. V lost 0 bases and J 1 base, leaving 11 bases between the germline ends. CDR3 sequence: CASSLGGHRSYEQYF. The CDR3 DNA follows: TGCGCCAGCAGCTTGGGGGGGCACAGATCCTACGAGCAGTACTTC.

The genes are TRBV20-1 and TRBJ1-1; D unclear. The V gene's germline CDR1 is DFQATT and CDR2 SNEGSKA (reference sequence). Trimming cost V 7 bases and J 4 bases, with 10 bases left between them. This CDR3 spans 11 amino acids. The CDR3 DNA is TGCAGTGGAAAGGTGGGCACTGAAGCTTTCTTT. As protein: CSGKVGTEAFF.

This chain uses TRBV27 with TRBJ2-1; the match to TRBD1 covers 8 bases. CDR3 size: 16 residues. Germline V lookup: CDR1 MNHEY, CDR2 SMNVEV (reference sequence). V lost 2 bases to trimming and J lost 4 bases; unmatched junction nucleotides: 7. The CDR3 DNA reads TGTGCCAGCAGTTTACTCCGGGACAGGACTTACAATGAGCAGTTCTTC. It encodes CASSLLRDRTYNEQFF.

The rearrangement joins TRBV3-1 (or the pseudogene TRBV3-2) to TRBJ2-7, with a possible D match to TRBD1 (6 bases). Deletions cut 5 bases from V and 2 bases from J, with 10 bases between. The CDR3 covers 13 residues. Looked up from germline, CDR1 is LGHDT and CDR2 is YNNKEL (reference sequence). The CDR3 DNA follows: TGTGCCAGCAGCTCCGACAGGACCTACGAGCAGTACTTC. This sequence encodes CASSSDRTYEQYF.

The chain links TRBV5-1 to TRBJ2-3; D is ambiguous. The CDR3 is 15 amino acids. V was shortened by 0 bases and J by 5 bases, with 13 bases between the two germline ends. Germline CDR1 is SGHRS and CDR2 is YFSETQ. The CDR3 coding sequence is TGCGCCAGCAGCTTGGGCGTTGGGCACAGAGATACGCAGTATTTT. Protein sequence: CASSLGVGHRDTQYF.

The genes are TRBV5-8 and TRBJ1-2; D gene ambiguous. Looked up from germline, CDR1 is SGHTS and CDR2 is YDEGEE. The CDR3 consists of 14 residues. The V end lost 6 bases, the J end lost 4 bases, and 16 bases lay between the germline ends. The CDR3 is CASIAPAEFYGYTF. The CDR3 DNA reads TGTGCCAGCATCGCCCCGGCAGAGTTCTATGGCTACACCTTC.

There are a few counts of this clone. This chain links TRBV3-1 (or the pseudogene TRBV3-2) with TRBJ2-7; no clear D. Between the trimmed V and J ends, which lost 2 bases and 0 bases, there was a span of 8 bases. In germline, CDR1 is LGHDT, CDR2 YNNKEL (reference sequence). The CDR3 is made up of 14 amino acids. CDR3 coding DNA: TGTGCCAGCAGCCAAAAGCCTCTCTCCTACGAGCAGTACTTC. Translation gives CASSQKPLSYEQYF.

V and J are TRBV12-3 or TRBV12-4 and TRBJ1-5; D ambiguous. The CDR3 consists of 13 residues. Deletions cut 6 bases from V and 5 bases from J, with 11 bases between. The CDR3 loop is CASSPGEYQPQHF. CDR3 in DNA: TGTGCCAGCAGCCCCGGGGAGTATCAGCCCCAGCATTTT.

This clone was seen once. CDR3 loop: CASGTGGHTEAFF. As DNA, the CDR3 is TGTGCCAGCGGTACAGGGGGACACACTGAAGCTTTCTTT. This chain links TRBV7-6 with TRBJ1-1, with TRBD1 matching over 8 bases. The ends lost 8 bases at V and 3 bases at J; junction bases unmatched: 5. Looked up from germline, CDR1 is SGHVS and CDR2 is FNYEAQ. The CDR3 consists of 13 residues.

The V and J genes are TRBV6-1 and TRBJ1-4; TRBD1 aligns across 9 bases. The V segment lost 2 bases and the J segment 10 bases; nucleotides outside the gene matches: 5. The CDR3 spans 14 residues. Germline loops: CDR1 MNHNS, CDR2 SASEGT. The CDR3 loop reads CASSELGQGAKLFF. The CDR3 bases are TGTGCCAGCAGTGAACTGGGACAGGGCGCAAAACTGTTTTTT.

V usage is TRBV10-1 and J usage is TRBJ2-7; D is possibly TRBD1 (6 bases). This CDR3 contains 12 residues. Trimming took 0 bases from V and 12 from J, leaving 12 bases between them. CDR1 and CDR2 (germline): WNHNN, SYGVQD (reference sequence). The CDR3 DNA sequence: TGCGCCAGCAGTGAGTCTGGACAGAACCCGTACTTC. It translates to CASSESGQNPYF.

This clone was seen a handful of times. The chain links TRBV19 to TRBJ2-7; D call uncertain. The CDR3 has 13 amino acids. V lost 3 bases to trimming and J lost 6 bases, with 12 bases between them. Germline CDR1 and CDR2: LNHDA and SQIVND (reference sequence). This CDR3 reads CASSIGSLVEQYF. CDR3 DNA: TGTGCCAGTAGTATCGGCAGCCTCGTCGAGCAGTACTTC.

V and J are TRBV5-1 and TRBJ2-3; 10 positions agree with TRBD1. The CDR3 is 19 residues long. Germline CDR1 is SGHRS and CDR2 is YFSETQ. With V trimmed by 4 bases and J by 4 bases, 18 bases remained unmatched. The DNA for the CDR3 is TGCGCCAGCAGCACCACTTTCGGGACAGGGGACACCGGCGCAGATACGCAGTATTTT. This gives the protein CASSTTFGTGDTGADTQYF.

In this sample, this clone turned up a few times. The V gene is TRBV18, the J gene TRBJ2-7, with no clear D. Trimming left V 2 bases short and J 4 bases short, with 9 bases between. The CDR3 spans 13 residues. Germline V gives CDR1 KGHSH, CDR2 LQKENI. The CDR3 sequence: CASSPLGDYEQYF. The CDR3 coding sequence is TGTGCCAGCTCACCATTAGGAGATTACGAGCAGTACTTC. Using reference TRBV18 and TRBJ2-7 for the parts outside the CDR3, the full variable domain is NAGVMQNPRHLVRRRGQEARLRCSPMKGHSHVYWYRQLPEEGLKFMVYLQKENIIDESGMPKERFSAEFPKEGPSILRIQQVVRGDSAAYFCASSPLGDYEQYFGPGTRLTVT.

V and J are TRBV29-1 and TRBJ2-5, with D possibly TRBD2 on 6 matching bases. V lost 4 bases and J 5 bases, leaving 11 bases between the germline ends. Germline V gene lookup returns CDR1 SQVTM and CDR2 ANQGSEA. The CDR3 spans 12 residues. DNA of the CDR3: TGCAGCGTTGCGGGGGTTAGGGAGACCCAGTACTTC. It yields the protein CSVAGVRETQYF.

CDR3 sequence: CASSYSRVTGELFF. The CDR3 DNA reads as TGTGCCAGCAGCTACTCCCGGGTCACCGGGGAGCTGTTTTTT. The chain carries TRBV7-2 and TRBJ2-2; D is ambiguous. Germline V CDR1 and CDR2: SGHTA, FQGNSA. Trimming cost V 4 bases and J 4 bases, with 10 bases left between them. The CDR3 has 14 amino acids. The full variable domain, its missing parts supplied by reference TRBV7-2 and TRBJ2-2, is GAGVSQSPSNKVTEKGKDVELRCDPISGHTALYWYRQSLGQGLEFLIYFQGNSAPDKSGLPSDRFSAERTGGSVSTLTIQRTQQEDSAVYLCASSYSRVTGELFFGEGSRLTVL.

The V gene is TRBV5-1, the J gene TRBJ2-7, with 10 bases lining up with TRBD1. Losses at the gene ends were 3 bases for V and 9 bases for J; bases not matched to a gene: 6. CDR3 length: 13 residues. CDR1 is SGHRS, CDR2 YFSETQ, per germline. The CDR3 region has the DNA TGCGCCAGCAGCTCAGGACAGGGGGAAGGGCAGTACTTC. Translating it yields CASSSGQGEGQYF.

This clone was detected only once. J is TRBJ1-6 and V is TRBV6-4; TRBD1 agrees at 12 bases. The CDR3 runs to 19 residues. Germline V gene sequence: CDR1 MRHNA, CDR2 SNTAGT. V gave up 7 bases and J gave up 8 bases; unmatched junction bases: 18. The CDR3 DNA reads TGTGCCAGCACTATCTGTTTGGTTCCGGGACAGGGGGCTGATTCACCCCTCCACTTT. Residues: CASTICLVPGQGADSPLHF.

V and J are TRBV2 and TRBJ1-1; 7 bases are shared with TRBD1. Germline loops: CDR1 SNHLY, CDR2 FYNNEI. The J segment lost 1 base and the V segment lost 7 bases, leaving 6 bases of the junction unmatched. This CDR3 spans 14 amino acids. Written as DNA, the CDR3 is TGTGCCAGCACTCCGGACAGGTCGAACACTGAAGCTTTCTTT. Its protein product is CASTPDRSNTEAFF.

Comment on this clone: The junction shows a germline mismatch at one end, possibly a read error. This chain connects TRBV27 to TRBJ1-1; no clear D gene. The CDR3 runs 11 residues. Per the germline V gene, CDR1 is MNHEY and CDR2 is SMNVEV (reference sequence). DNA of the CDR3: TGTGCCAGCCGTTTCGGGATAGAAGCTTTCTTT. Translated, it gives CASRFGIEAFF.

V and J are TRBV10-2 and TRBJ2-7; 7 bases fit TRBD1. CDR1 and CDR2 (germline): WSHSY, SAAADI. Germline trimming cut 6 bases from V and 3 bases from J; bases unmatched to any gene: 5. The CDR3 sequence is 13 residues long. CDR3 sequence: CASRPGQNYEQYF. In DNA form, the CDR3 reads TGCGCCAGCAGACCGGGACAGAACTACGAGCAGTACTTC.

CDR3 amino acids: CASSLAPGSVPTPGNEQFF. CDR3 sequence (DNA): TGTGCCAGCAGCTTAGCGCCCGGATCTGTCCCCACACCGGGTAATGAGCAGTTCTTC. The chain links TRBV7-9 to TRBJ2-1; D unresolved. V lost 0 bases and J lost 7, with 25 bases in between. Germline V gene sequence: CDR1 SEHNR, CDR2 FQNEAQ (reference sequence). The CDR3 extends over 19 amino acids. The entire variable domain, with the rest obtained from reference TRBV7-9 and TRBJ2-1, is as follows: DTGVSQNPRHKITKRGQNVTFRCDPISEHNRLYWYRQTLGQGPEFLTYFQNEAQLEKSRLLSDRFSAERPKGSFSTLEIQRTEQGDSAMYLCASSLAPGSVPTPGNEQFFGPGTRLTVL.